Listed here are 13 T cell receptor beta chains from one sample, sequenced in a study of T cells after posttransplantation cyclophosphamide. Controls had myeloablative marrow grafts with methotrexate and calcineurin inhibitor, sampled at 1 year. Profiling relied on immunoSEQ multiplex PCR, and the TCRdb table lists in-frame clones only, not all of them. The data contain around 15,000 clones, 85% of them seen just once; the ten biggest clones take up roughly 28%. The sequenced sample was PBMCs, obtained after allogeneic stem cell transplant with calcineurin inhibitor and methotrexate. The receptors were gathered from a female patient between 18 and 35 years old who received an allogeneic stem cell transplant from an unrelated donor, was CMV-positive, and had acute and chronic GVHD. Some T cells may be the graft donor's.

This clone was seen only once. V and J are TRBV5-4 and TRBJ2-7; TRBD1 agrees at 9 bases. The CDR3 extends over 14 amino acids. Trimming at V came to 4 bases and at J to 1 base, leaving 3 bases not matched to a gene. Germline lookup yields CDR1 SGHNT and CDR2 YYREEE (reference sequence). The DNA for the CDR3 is TGTGCCAGCAGCCCCGGGACAGGGTCCTACGAGCAGTACTTC. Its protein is CASSPGTGSYEQYF.

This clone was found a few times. CDR3 DNA sequence: TGTGCCAGCGGACGCGCGGGGAACTACGAGCAGTACTTC. It is translated as CASGRAGNYEQYF. The gene calls are TRBV7-6 and TRBJ2-7; D is perhaps TRBD2 (6 bases). The germline V gene has CDR1 SGHVS and CDR2 FNYEAQ. V was cut by 8 bases and J by 3 bases, with 14 bases left in between. CDR3 length: 13 amino acids.

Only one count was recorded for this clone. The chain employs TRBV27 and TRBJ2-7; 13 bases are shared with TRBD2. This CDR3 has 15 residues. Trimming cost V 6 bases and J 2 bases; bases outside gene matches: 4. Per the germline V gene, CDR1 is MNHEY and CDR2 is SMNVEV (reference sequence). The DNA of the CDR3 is TGTGCCAGCAGAAAAGGGACTAGCGGGACCTACGAGCAGTACTTC. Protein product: CASRKGTSGTYEQYF.

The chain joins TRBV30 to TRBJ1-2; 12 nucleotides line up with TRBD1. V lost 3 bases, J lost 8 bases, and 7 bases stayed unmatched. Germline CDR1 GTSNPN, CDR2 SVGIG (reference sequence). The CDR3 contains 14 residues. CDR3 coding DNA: TGTGCCTGGAGCCTCGGGACAGGGGGCCGGGGCTACACCTTC. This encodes CAWSLGTGGRGYTF.

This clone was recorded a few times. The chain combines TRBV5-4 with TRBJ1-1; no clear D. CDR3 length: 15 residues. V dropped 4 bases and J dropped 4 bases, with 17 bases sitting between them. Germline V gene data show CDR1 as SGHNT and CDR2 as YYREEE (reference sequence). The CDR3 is CASSQDPGSSTEAFF. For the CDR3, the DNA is TGTGCCAGCAGCCAAGATCCGGGGTCTAGCACTGAAGCTTTCTTT.

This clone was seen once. CDR3 loop: CASSLGVGAYEQYF. CDR3 bases: TGCGCCAGCAGCTTAGGGGTAGGGGCCTACGAGCAGTACTTC. The chain carries TRBV5-1 and TRBJ2-7; possible D gene TRBD1, 5 bases. V was pared by 2 bases and J by 2 bases, with 11 bases between. The CDR3 sequence is 14 residues long. From germline, CDR1 is SGHRS and CDR2 YFSETQ.

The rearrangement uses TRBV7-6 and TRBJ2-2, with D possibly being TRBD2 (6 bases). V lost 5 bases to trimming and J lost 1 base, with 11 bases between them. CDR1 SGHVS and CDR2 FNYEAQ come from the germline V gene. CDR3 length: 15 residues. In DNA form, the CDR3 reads TGTGCCAGCAGCCTCGGGGGAGAGAACACCGGGGAGCTGTTTTTT. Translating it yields CASSLGGENTGELFF.

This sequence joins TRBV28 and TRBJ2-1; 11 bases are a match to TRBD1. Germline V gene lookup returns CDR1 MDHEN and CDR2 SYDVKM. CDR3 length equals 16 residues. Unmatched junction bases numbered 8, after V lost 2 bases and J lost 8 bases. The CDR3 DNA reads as TGTGCCAGCAGTTTAAGACTAGGACAGGGGGCTCATGAGCAGTTCTTC. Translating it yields CASSLRLGQGAHEQFF.

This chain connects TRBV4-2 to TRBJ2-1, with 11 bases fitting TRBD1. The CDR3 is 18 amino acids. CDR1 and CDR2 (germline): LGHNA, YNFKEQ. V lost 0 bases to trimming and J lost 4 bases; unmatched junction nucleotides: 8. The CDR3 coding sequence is TGTGCCAGCAGCCAAGAGCTGAAGGGACAGGGGGGGTACAATGAGCAGTTCTTC. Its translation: CASSQELKGQGGYNEQFF.

In nucleotides, the CDR3 is TGTGCCAGCAGTTGGGCCCAATCTTACACCGGGGAGCTGTTTTTT. Amino acid sequence: CASSWAQSYTGELFF. The chain employs TRBV7-8 and TRBJ2-2; unclear D gene. Trimming shortened V by 6 bases and J by 3 bases, and 14 bases separated the two germline ends. CDR1 is SGHVS, CDR2 FQNEAQ, per germline. The CDR3 covers 15 residues.

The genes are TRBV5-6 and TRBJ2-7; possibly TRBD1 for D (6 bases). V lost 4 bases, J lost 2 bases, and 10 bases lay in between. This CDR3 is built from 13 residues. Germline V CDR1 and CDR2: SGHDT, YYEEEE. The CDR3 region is CASSPTGTYEQYF. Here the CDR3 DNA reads TGTGCCAGCAGCCCCACAGGGACCTACGAGCAGTACTTC.

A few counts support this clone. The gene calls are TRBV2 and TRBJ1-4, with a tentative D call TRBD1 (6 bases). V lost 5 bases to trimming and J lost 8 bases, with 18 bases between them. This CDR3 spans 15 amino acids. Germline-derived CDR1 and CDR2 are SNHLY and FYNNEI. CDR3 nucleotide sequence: TGTGCCAGCAGTACAACAGGGATGGGTGGGGAAAAACTGTTTTTT. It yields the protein CASSTTGMGGEKLFF.

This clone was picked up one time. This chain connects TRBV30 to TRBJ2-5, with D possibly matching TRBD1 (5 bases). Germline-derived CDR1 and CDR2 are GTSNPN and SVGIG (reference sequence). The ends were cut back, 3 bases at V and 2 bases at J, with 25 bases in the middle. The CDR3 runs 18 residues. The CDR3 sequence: CAWRGSDWAKGFQETQYF. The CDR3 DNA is TGTGCCTGGAGGGGTAGTGACTGGGCGAAGGGGTTTCAAGAGACCCAGTACTTC.